These T cell receptor beta chains were read from a single sample in a study of T cell repertoires in cytomegalovirus infection. One entry per CDR3 protein, called by TCRdb with MiXCR from the reads. The sample comprises about 55,000 distinct CDR3 sequences, around 20% of which are singletons, and roughly 67% rests with the top ten. Their antigens remain unidentified. Here the sequenced sample was CD8+ T cells from cultured PBMCs, taken from culture after CMV antigen stimulation. The receptors come from a human donor in good health (CMV status not recorded). Some clones in this sample may be carry-over from other donors' samples. CDR3s include the opening cysteine and the closing phenylalanine or tryptophan. Fields, in order: V gene, J gene, D gene, CDR3 protein. The D gene is left open where the match is weak.

v_gene: TRBV20-1
j_gene: TRBJ2-7
d_gene: TRBD1
CDR3aa: CSARAGQIYEQYF

v_gene: TRBV12-3/TRBV12-4
j_gene: TRBJ1-1
d_gene: NA
CDR3aa: CASSLLVRDTEAFF

v_gene: TRBV12-3/TRBV12-4
j_gene: TRBJ1-2
d_gene: NA
CDR3aa: CASSTSGARGYTF

v_gene: TRBV7-3
j_gene: TRBJ2-4
d_gene: NA
CDR3aa: CASSLTADRAKNIQYF

v_gene: TRBV28
j_gene: TRBJ2-5
d_gene: NA
CDR3aa: CASSPNREDGETQYF

v_gene: TRBV7-8
j_gene: TRBJ2-4
d_gene: NA
CDR3aa: CASSPPIREQTKNIQYF

v_gene: TRBV7-2
j_gene: TRBJ2-1
d_gene: TRBD2
CDR3aa: CASSPIAGGYNEQFF

v_gene: TRBV6-2/TRBV6-3
j_gene: TRBJ2-7
d_gene: NA
CDR3aa: CASRTVDGGDSYEQYF

v_gene: TRBV18
j_gene: TRBJ2-5
d_gene: NA
CDR3aa: CASSVNRGGEETQYF

v_gene: TRBV7-7
j_gene: TRBJ2-5
d_gene: TRBD2
CDR3aa: CASSLISGGSQETQYF

v_gene: TRBV27
j_gene: TRBJ2-7
d_gene: NA
CDR3aa: CASSRLNEQYF

v_gene: TRBV6-5
j_gene: TRBJ2-7
d_gene: TRBD1
CDR3aa: CASSYTTGSYEQYF

v_gene: TRBV7-9
j_gene: TRBJ2-1
d_gene: NA
CDR3aa: CASSLLGSEQFF

v_gene: TRBV7-8
j_gene: TRBJ2-1
d_gene: TRBD2
CDR3aa: CASSPSTSGEQFF

v_gene: TRBV6-2/TRBV6-3
j_gene: TRBJ2-3
d_gene: TRBD2
CDR3aa: CASSDPGLAESSTDTQYF

v_gene: TRBV7-9
j_gene: TRBJ2-3
d_gene: NA
CDR3aa: CASSPLWGRSTDTQYF

v_gene: TRBV2
j_gene: TRBJ2-7
d_gene: NA
CDR3aa: CASSGFRDSRF